The rows below give T cell receptor beta chains drawn from one sample of a study of blood T cell repertoires in COVID-19. Libraries were prepared by immunoSEQ multiplex PCR; TCRdb keeps only in-frame clonotypes and omits some of them. Among some 380,000 clones listed, about 89% were seen once. The specimen sequenced was PBMCs or T cells enriched from blood (not recorded which). The receptors originated from a man aged 30 to 45 who had recovered from COVID-19. Each CDR3 is given with its conserved first and last residue. D genes are given only for firm matches. Size values are once, few and many counts, or a class for expanded clones, and some rows have none.

-	TRBV5-1	once	TRBJ2-3	CASTNRVEGDTQYF	TGCGCCAGCACCAACAGGGTCGAGGGAGATACGCAGTATTTT
-	TRBV7-8	-	TRBJ2-2	CASSADISGELFF	TGTGCCAGCAGCGCCGATATTAGCGGGGAGCTGTTTTTT
-	TRBV10-3	-	TRBJ1-2	CAISESYSLYGYTF	TGTGCCATCAGTGAGTCATACAGCCTCTATGGCTACACCTTC
-	TRBV6-5	-	TRBJ1-1	CASSYSELNTEAFF	TGTGCCAGCAGTTACTCTGAGCTGAACACTGAAGCTTTCTTT
TRBD2	TRBV19	-	TRBJ2-1	CASSRPGLAQYNEQFF	TGTGCCAGTAGTAGACCGGGACTAGCGCAGTACAATGAGCAGTTCTTC
-	TRBV30	-	TRBJ1-2	CAWSVLITSNYGYTF	TGTGCCTGGAGTGTACTGATTACGTCTAACTATGGCTACACCTTC
-	TRBV29-1	-	TRBJ1-2	CSVVRGSGRTYGYTF	TGCAGCGTTGTTAGGGGATCAGGGAGGACCTATGGCTACACCTTC
-	TRBV5-6	-	TRBJ2-5	CASSFDHRGGETQYF	TGTGCCAGCAGCTTCGACCACAGGGGAGGAGAGACCCAGTACTTC
-	TRBV6-2/TRBV6-3	-	TRBJ2-7	CASSLPGHLAEQYF	TGTGCCAGCAGTCTACCGGGACACCTAGCCGAGCAGTACTTC
-	TRBV10-3	-	TRBJ1-2	CAISDQGSRYGYTF	TGTGCCATCAGTGACCAGGGATCCCGCTATGGCTACACCTTC